This T cell receptor (beta chain) was recovered during a study of blood T cell repertoires in COVID-19. Study-wide background: From the United States, Italy and Spain came samples of acute and convalescent COVID-19. Nucleic acid was either cDNA or gDNA, and it came from T cells, B-cell-depleted T cells, or PBMCs.

Assay used: immunoSEQ multiplex PCR; TCRdb lists only in-frame clones, some missing. Of under 80,000 clones in the sample, around 87% were seen once. V lost 0 bases and J lost 11; bases outside the gene matches: 13. The CDR3 is 16 residues long. Germline V gene sequence: CDR1 SGHRS, CDR2 YFSETQ. The chain recombines TRBV5-1 with TRBJ1-1, with 10 nucleotides matching TRBD1. The TCR originated in a man aged 60 to 69 with acute or convalescent COVID-19. Input material: peripheral blood. The CDR3 here is CASSLEGGTGAFTAFF. CDR3 DNA sequence: TGCGCCAGCAGCTTGGAGGGCGGGACAGGGGCGTTCACGGCTTTCTTT.